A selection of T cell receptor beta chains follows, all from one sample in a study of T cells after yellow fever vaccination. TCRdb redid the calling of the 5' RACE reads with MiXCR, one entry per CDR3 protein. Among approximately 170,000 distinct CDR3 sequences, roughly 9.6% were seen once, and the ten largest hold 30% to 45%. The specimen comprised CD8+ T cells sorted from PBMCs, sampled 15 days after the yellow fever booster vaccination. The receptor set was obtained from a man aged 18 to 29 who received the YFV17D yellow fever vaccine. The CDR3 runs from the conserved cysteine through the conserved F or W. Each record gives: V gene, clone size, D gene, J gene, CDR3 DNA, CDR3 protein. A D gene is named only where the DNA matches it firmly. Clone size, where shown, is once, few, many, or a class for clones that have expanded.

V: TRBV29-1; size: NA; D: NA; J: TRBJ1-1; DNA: TGCAGCGTTGAAAAGGGCATTGGAGCTTTCTTT; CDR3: CSVEKGIGAFF
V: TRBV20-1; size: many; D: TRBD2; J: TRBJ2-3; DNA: TGCAGTGCTAGTAGCGGGGGGCATACGCAGTATTTT; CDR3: CSASSGGHTQYF
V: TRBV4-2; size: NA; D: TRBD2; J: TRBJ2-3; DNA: TGTGCCAGCAGCCCTTCTAGCGGAAGCACAGATACGCAGTATTTT; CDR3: CASSPSSGSTDTQYF
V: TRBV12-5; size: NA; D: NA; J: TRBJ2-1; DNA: TGTGCTAGTGGTTTGGGAAACAATGAGCAGTTCTTC; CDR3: CASGLGNNEQFF
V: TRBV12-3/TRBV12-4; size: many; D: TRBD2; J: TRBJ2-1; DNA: TGTGCCAGCAGTATCAAACTAGCGGGGGTACCCAATGAGCAGTTCTTC; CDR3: CASSIKLAGVPNEQFF
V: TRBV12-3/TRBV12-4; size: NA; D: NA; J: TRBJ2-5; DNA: TGTGCCAGCAGTCGACTTGAAGAGACCCAGTACTTC; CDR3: CASSRLEETQYF
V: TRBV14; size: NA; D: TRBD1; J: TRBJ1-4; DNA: TGTGCCAGCAGCCCGACAGGGGATATCCCGGCAACTAATGAAAAACTGTTTTTT; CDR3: CASSPTGDIPATNEKLFF
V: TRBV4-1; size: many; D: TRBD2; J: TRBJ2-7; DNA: TGCGCCAGCAGCCCGCATCCTCAAGCGGGGGCCTACGAGCAGTACTTC; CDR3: CASSPHPQAGAYEQYF
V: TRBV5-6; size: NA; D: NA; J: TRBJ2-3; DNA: TGTGCCAGCAGCGCCCCGGTGTTAGCGGTTTCCAAAAACACAGATACGCAGTATTTT; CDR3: CASSAPVLAVSKNTDTQYF
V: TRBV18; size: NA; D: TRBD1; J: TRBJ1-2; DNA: TGTGCCAGCTCACCTGCGAGGACAGGACTTGCCTATGGCTACACCTTC; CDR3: CASSPARTGLAYGYTF
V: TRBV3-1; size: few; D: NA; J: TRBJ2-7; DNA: TGTGCCAGCAGCCAAGATCCAAGGGGGTCCTACGAGCAGTACTTC; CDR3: CASSQDPRGSYEQYF
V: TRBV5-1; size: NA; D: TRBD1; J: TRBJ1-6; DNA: TGCGCCAGCAGTTCCGCCCCGGGACAGGGTGTTTTTCGGAATTCACCCCTCCACTTT; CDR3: CASSSAPGQGVFRNSPLHF
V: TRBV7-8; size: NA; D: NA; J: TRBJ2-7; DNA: TGTGCCAGCAGCTTCGGGTTGCTCACCTACGAGCAGTACTTC; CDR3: CASSFGLLTYEQYF
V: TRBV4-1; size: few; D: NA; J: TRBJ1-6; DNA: TGCGCCAGCAGCCACCGCCGGACACTGAATAATTCACCCCTCCACTTT; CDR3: CASSHRRTLNNSPLHF
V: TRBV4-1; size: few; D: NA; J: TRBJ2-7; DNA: TGCGCCAGCAGCCTTTTCCACTCGACCTACGAGCAGTACTTC; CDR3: CASSLFHSTYEQYF
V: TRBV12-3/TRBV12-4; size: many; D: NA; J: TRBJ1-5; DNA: TGTGCCAGCAGTCTGGGACTGGGCAATCAGCCCCAGCATTTT; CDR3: CASSLGLGNQPQHF
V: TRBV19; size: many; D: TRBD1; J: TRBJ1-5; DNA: TGTGCCAGTAGACCCGGGACAGGCGCTCCAGAGCCCCAGCATTTT; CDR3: CASRPGTGAPEPQHF
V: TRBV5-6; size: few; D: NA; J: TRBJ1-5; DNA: TGTGCCAGCAGCTCGATGGGGAGCAATCAGCCCCAGCATTTT; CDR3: CASSSMGSNQPQHF
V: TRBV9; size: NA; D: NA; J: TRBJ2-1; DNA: TGTGCCAGCAGCGTAGCTAGTGAGGCCACATGGAATGAGCAGTTCTTC; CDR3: CASSVASEATWNEQFF
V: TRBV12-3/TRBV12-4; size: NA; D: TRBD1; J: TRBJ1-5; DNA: TGTGCCAGCAGTGGATGGGACAGCTCTTCGGTTCAGCCCCAGCATTTT; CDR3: CASSGWDSSSVQPQHF
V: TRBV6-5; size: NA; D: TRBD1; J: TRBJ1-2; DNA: TGTGCCAGCAGTTACGGGACAGGGTCCAGTGGCTACACCTTC; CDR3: CASSYGTGSSGYTF
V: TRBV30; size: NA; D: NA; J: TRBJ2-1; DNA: TGTGCCTGGAGGGGGCCCTCGGATGAGCAGTTCTTC; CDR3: CAWRGPSDEQFF